The rows below give T cell receptor beta chains drawn from one sample of a study of blood T cells in healthy people across ages. Via MiXCR, TCRdb re-called the 5' RACE reads, giving one row per CDR3 protein. The sample consists of some 1.8 million distinct CDR3 sequences, roughly two fifths of them appearing once. The sequenced sample was blood. The receptors come from a human donor in good health. The CDR3 runs from the conserved cysteine through the conserved F or W. The D gene is left open where the match is weak. Rows give clone size only sometimes, using once, few, many, or a class for an expanded clone.

J: TRBJ2-1
V: TRBV6-2/TRBV6-3
D: -
size: few
DNA: TGTGCCAGCACGGGACTTCCTTGGGATGAGCAGTTCTTC
CDR3: CASTGLPWDEQFF

J: TRBJ2-1
V: TRBV5-1
D: -
size: -
DNA: TGCGCCAGCAGCACGCAGAACTCCTACGATGAGCAGTTCTTC
CDR3: CASSTQNSYDEQFF

J: TRBJ2-1
V: TRBV7-9
D: -
size: few
DNA: TGTGCCAGCAGGGAGCTGCAAGGGGGGGGGTTCTACAATGAGCAGTTCTTC
CDR3: CASRELQGGGFYNEQFF

J: TRBJ2-3
V: TRBV15
D: TRBD2
size: few
DNA: TGTGCCACCAGCATAGGGATTAGCGGGGGAGATACGCAGTATTTT
CDR3: CATSIGISGGDTQYF

J: TRBJ2-3
V: TRBV30
D: -
size: -
DNA: TGTGCCTGGAGTGTATGGGGGCCCGGAGATACGCAGTATTTT
CDR3: CAWSVWGPGDTQYF

J: TRBJ2-3
V: TRBV5-1
D: TRBD1
size: many
DNA: TGCGCCAGCAGCTCCGGAGAGGGGGCCATATCAGATACGCAGTATTTT
CDR3: CASSSGEGAISDTQYF

J: TRBJ1-2
V: TRBV5-1
D: TRBD1
size: -
DNA: TGCGCCAGCAGCCAGACAGGGGGCGACTTCGATGGCTACACCTTC
CDR3: CASSQTGGDFDGYTF

J: TRBJ1-5
V: TRBV12-3/TRBV12-4
D: TRBD1
size: -
DNA: TGTGCCAGCAGCAGGGGGCCCATGGCGCCCCAGCATTTT
CDR3: CASSRGPMAPQHF

J: TRBJ1-5
V: TRBV20-1
D: TRBD1
size: -
DNA: TGCAGTGCTCTCGGACAGGGTGGAGGTCAGCCCCAGCATTTT
CDR3: CSALGQGGGQPQHF

J: TRBJ2-7
V: TRBV6-2/TRBV6-3
D: -
size: -
DNA: TGTGCCAGCAGTTACCGACCAGGGGGGCCCTCCTACGAGCAGTACTTC
CDR3: CASSYRPGGPSYEQYF